This T cell receptor beta chain was observed in a study of cytomegalovirus exposure and HLA in healthy donors (dated by TCRdb to about 2017). Study-level background: In an earlier analysis of roughly 590 of the donors, around 300 Gb of sequence data and 120 million or so unique TCR beta sequences from about 190 million T cells were reported. High-throughput TCR immunosequencing, statistical association of individual TCRs with disease status, and machine learning were combined to predict cytomegalovirus infection status. A later genetic analysis used genome-wide SNP genotypes for about three fifths of the 666 donors, treating that subset as a discovery cohort. The study was designed to test whether signatures of past pathogen exposure could be identified by cataloging public T cell receptors. Among some 410 genotyped donors of the cohort, an average of roughly 240,000 unique TCR beta nucleotide sequences were sequenced per donor, roughly a sixth of them non-productive. Rather than drawing on any new phenotypic data, the later analysis identified candidate immune exposures from TCR beta sequences and the way those sequences occurred across donors. The study profiled the T cell repertoires of some 610 subjects by immunosequencing and related them to cytomegalovirus serostatus. A separate validation cohort of roughly 120 different subjects was used in addition to the roughly 670-subject first cohort. About 5 DR-DQ haplotypes were handled as single units for association and clustering, since linkage in the cohort was strong. In an earlier analysis of roughly 600 of the donors, high-throughput TCR beta sequencing was used to judge whether each TCR beta V gene segment behaved as functional or pseudogenic. Class I and class II HLA loci were covered by the typing at four-digit resolution. An early release that covered roughly 600 HLA-typed donors contained around 330 gigabases of sequencing data and roughly 84 million unique TCR sequences. Every discovery cohort repertoire had been produced on one sequencing platform. The number of typed donors differed by locus: about 620-640 for A, B, C, DRB1 and DQB1; 500 to 550 for DQA1; around 580 for DPA1; and about 470 for DPB1. In a later analysis, previously published TCR beta repertoires from 600 to 850 donors were re-analyzed and high-resolution HLA genotyping was added so that TCR occurrence patterns could be studied. Of the 350 to 450 genotyped donors, roughly 80% fell in the genetic ancestry cluster associated with self-reported Caucasian donors. Donor age, sex, ethnicity and CMV serostatus were compiled alongside the repertoire data.

Libraries came from the immunoSEQ multiplex PCR assay. For the multiplex PCR, a mixture combining 60 forward primers for TCR Vbeta segments and 13 reverse primers for TCR Jbeta segments was used. The CDR3 region of rearranged TCR beta genes was amplified from genomic DNA with a multiplex PCR assay. Amplified TCR beta libraries were sequenced as 87-base-pair reads on the Illumina HiSeq System. The authors' pipeline ran thus. A later analysis counted about 80 million unique TCR beta chains across the 550 to 750 repertoires, and around 9.9 million of these chains were shared by at least two donors. Raw reads were error-corrected and collapsed into unique sequences with a nearest-neighbor algorithm that merged closely related sequences to remove PCR and sequencing errors. Alignment of CDR3 sequences to IMGT reference sequences was used to assign V, D and J gene segments. For a sequence to be retained, at least a six-nucleotide match to both a V gene segment and a J gene segment was required. Rearrangements were classified as productive when the CDR3 lacked stop codons and remained in frame with V and J, and all other rearrangements were classified as non-productive. CDR3 was defined by IMGT convention, running from the second conserved V-encoded cysteine to the conserved J-encoded phenylalanine. The earlier analysis of 550 to 650 of the donors excluded any sequence lacking an unambiguous match to a single V gene segment. An earlier analysis of 587 of the donors classified V segments as functional when productive rearrangements were above 56.7% and as segregating when the standard deviation between donors was above 5%. A statistical classification framework was built to diagnose cytomegalovirus status from the catalog of TCR beta chain sequences. In a later analysis, TCR nucleotide sequences were compared against IMGT/GENE-DB human TR gene sequences so that V and J genes could be assigned. In a later analysis, CDR3 sequences and most-parsimonious VDJ recombination scenarios were assigned using the TCRdist pipeline. In a later analysis, every TCR beta chain was defined by the combination of its CDR3 amino acid sequence and its V-gene family, and reads without a unique V-gene family were dropped. In a later analysis, 550 to 650 highly shared, low-generation-probability nucleotide sequences were removed to address suspected cross-contamination and a sequencing artifact. In a later analysis, a clonal expansion index for each public chain was calculated from normalized within-repertoire ranks of inferred template counts. Generation probabilities in a later analysis came from a VDJ recombination model fitted to out-of-frame rearrangements, and those results were checked against IGoR. Hypergeometric tests were used in a later analysis to score TCR-TCR, TCR-HLA and TCR-CMV co-occurrence, with a repertoire-size bias correction applied to the TCR pairs. In a later analysis, false discovery rates were estimated by permuting HLA or CMV assignments 20 times. In a later analysis, co-occurring TCRs were grouped with DBSCAN, and TCRdist sequence similarity was added when clustering was performed within HLA-allele-positive subsets. Co-occurrence clustering excluded repertoires with fewer than 30,000 or more than 120,000 public chains, plus five with anomalous nucleotide sharing. The source is immuneACCESS, and TCRdb retained only in-frame sequences with V and J called. Part of the clones is not carried over; for the studies checked, unresolved V genes explain less than half of this, and the remainder is unexplained. The V and J calls and clone size come from that table; D and trimming were worked out from the DNA. Counted in this sample were 210,000 or so clones; approximately 80% of them appeared once. The ten biggest clones cover approximately 0.22% of the sample.

Overall study results and their limits: In an earlier analysis of over 550 of the donors, most TCR beta V segments were observed in productive rearrangements about 87% or about 30% of the time, broadly matching IMGT annotations. According to a later genetic analysis, donors in an Asian-associated ancestry cluster had fewer N-insertions in productive TCRs than the roughly 660-donor mean. Because HLA typing was unavailable for some donors at each locus, only the typed subset was used in association tests. A group of highly shared sequence variants was considered likely to be a technical artifact of the sequencing pipeline. CMV serostatus was the only immune exposure information available for the cohort. In vitro tests confirmed that a few of the cytomegalovirus-associated TCR beta chains recognize cytomegalovirus antigens. Cytomegalovirus status was reported to be diagnosed by the classifier with high specificity and sensitivity in both the original and validation cohorts. At a false discovery rate of 0.05, a later analysis linked roughly 17,000 TCR beta sequences to specific HLA alleles. V-gene and J-gene trimming of TCR beta chains was associated with a missense DCLRE1C variant in a later genetic analysis, and the association was replicated in an independent cohort. While some public TCRs were present in many individuals, most TCR sequences turned up only very rarely across donors. Linkage disequilibrium might explain the correlated functional status among segregating V segments, but an unknown experimental factor could not be excluded. According to a later analysis, most CMV-associated TCR beta chains appeared to be HLA-restricted, and the HLA associations seemed to be driven largely by CMV exposure. According to the authors, the approach could potentially be generalized to other disease states and immunological phenotypes. A later analysis found that HLA-associated TCR beta chains were more clonally expanded and had lower generation probabilities than equally common non-associated chains. The cohort was sequenced for TCR beta chains only, and without alpha or paired-chain data the features that could be detected were limited. According to a later analysis, TCR association rates differed among HLA loci, with DRB1 alleles showing the most associated TCRs and HLA-C alleles showing the fewest. Sequencing depth was assumed to be roughly uniform across donors in the presence/absence analyses, though that assumption may not hold. Several of the top co-occurrence clusters appeared to be linked to parvovirus B19, influenza, CMV and Epstein-Barr virus, according to a later analysis. Over 15 rarely observed V segments, including chromosome 9 orphons, were excluded from the earlier analysis of about 610 of the donors because counts were too low. Some IMGT-functional V segments, including TRBV6-2 and TRBV6-3, could not be distinguished by the 87-base-pair reads and were therefore excluded. A further reported finding was that TCR beta sequences accurately predicted the HLA-A and HLA-B alleles for most subjects in the first cohort. In the study, some 160 TCR beta chains were listed as associated with cytomegalovirus. Strong co-occurrence of HLA alleles, especially DR and DQ, made assigning TCR associations to individual alleles difficult.

The CDR3, from cysteine to phenylalanine, totals 15 residues. Of the read, only the CDR3 DNA is kept; its 45 bases are in frame from base 1. V loses 5 bases at its end and J loses 7 bases; junction bases beyond the gene matches: 8. CDR1 is given as LGHNT and CDR2 as FRNRAP, both from the germline V gene. The cohort was made up of approximately 670 healthy bone marrow donors. All cohort members were sampled while nominally healthy, although unrecorded immune exposures were likely present. The donor tested CMV seronegative, placing the donor among the 300 to 400 seronegative members of the cohort. A peripheral blood sample was provided by each donor, and peripheral blood mononuclear cells were used for TCR beta sequencing. Genomic DNA was extracted from the blood cell samples with the Qiagen DNeasy Blood Extraction Kit. Concerning this clone: Its antigen is currently not known. No much larger clonotype is one base removed from it; base qualities were not supplied.

The TCR sequence derives from a girl aged 2-9 years in good health and CMV-seronegative. Sequenced sample: PBMCs. Recombination linked TRBV12-5 to TRBJ2-2; the central 9 bases match TRBD1. The CDR3 reads CASGLRDRVGGELFF. The sequenced DNA: TGTGCTAGTGGTCTCCGGGACAGGGTTGGCGGGGAGCTGTTTTTT.